Each of the 20 T cell receptor beta chains below was sequenced from the same sample in a study of naive and memory T cell subsets (dated by TCRdb to the late 2010s). Library preparation was by UMI-ligation and nested PCR. Sequencing instrument: Illumina MiSeq. The beta constant-region primer consisted of an equimolar mixture of two oligonucleotides that together covered TRBC1 and TRBC2. TCRdb reran the public reads through fastp at Q25 and MiXCR, keeping productive beta chains. Rows are unified per CDR3 protein, each entry keeping the most common DNA and genes. In all, the sample holds around 160,000 distinct CDR3 sequences, and over 15% of those were seen once. The top ten clones comprise about 0.13% of the sample. Sample: naive CD4+ T cells from blood. In light of the paper, this sample's cell subset or site label describes: naive T cells, CD45RA high CD27+. The receptors derive from a human donor in good health.

This chain uses TRBV5-5 with TRBJ2-1, with D possibly matching TRBD2 (6 bases). The CDR3 totals 20 residues. Germline CDR1 SGHKS, CDR2 YYEKEE (reference sequence). V was cut by 0 bases and J by 3 bases, with 25 bases left in between. The CDR3 spells CASSLDHRRVKRVYYNEQFF. The CDR3 DNA is TGTGCCAGCAGCTTGGACCACAGGAGGGTTAAGAGGGTCTACTACAATGAGCAGTTCTTC.

V gene TRBV13 combines with J gene TRBJ1-1; 10 nucleotides match TRBD1. V lost 4 bases, J lost 5 bases, and 7 bases stayed unmatched. Germline lookup yields CDR1 PRHDT and CDR2 FYEKMQ (reference sequence). The CDR3 is 15 amino acids. As DNA, the CDR3 is TGTGCCAGCAGCTCGAGACAGGGGGCGCGTACTGAAGCTTTCTTT. Protein sequence: CASSSRQGARTEAFF.

This clonotype has more than one count but fewer than ten. The chain links TRBV5-1 to TRBJ1-1, with a possible D match to TRBD1 (6 bases). The germline V and J ends were trimmed by 0 bases and 2 bases, with 17 bases remaining between them. The CDR3 covers 17 residues. Per the germline V gene, CDR1 is SGHRS and CDR2 is YFSETQ. The CDR3, as DNA: TGCGCCAGCAGCTTGGCTGTAGGACAGCAGTTTAACACTGAAGCTTTCTTT. This sequence encodes CASSLAVGQQFNTEAFF.

In its sample, this clonotype was seen many times. The chain carries TRBV29-1 and TRBJ2-1, with 8 bases fitting TRBD1. J was trimmed by 7 bases and V by 3 bases; bases with no gene match: 8. Germline assignment: CDR1 SQVTM and CDR2 ANQGSEA. This CDR3 spans 14 amino acids. CDR3: CSVDPGGKFNEQFF. CDR3 DNA: TGCAGCGTTGATCCAGGGGGCAAATTTAATGAGCAGTTCTTC.

This clonotype was counted between two and nine times. The V and J genes are TRBV24-1 and TRBJ2-5; unclear D gene. Germline V gene lookup returns CDR1 KGHDR and CDR2 SFDVKD. The ends were cut back, 2 bases at V and 5 bases at J, with 8 bases in the middle. The CDR3 sequence is 13 residues long. CDR3 bases: TGTGCCACCAGTGATTCCCCGGGTGAGACCCAGTACTTC. Encoded protein: CATSDSPGETQYF.

The CDR3 loop reads CATGTCATGTSADTQYF. The CDR3 DNA reads TGTGCCACCGGGACCTGTGCCACCGGGACTAGCGCAGATACGCAGTATTTT. The chain carries TRBV12-3 or TRBV12-4 and TRBJ2-3; TRBD2 matches at 10 bases. V shed 10 bases, J shed 4 bases, and the junction held 17 bases outside the gene matches. The CDR3 totals 17 residues.

The CDR3 is CASSQAGTSGSYGELFF. CDR3 nucleotides: TGTGCCAGCAGCCAGGCCGGGACTAGCGGGAGTTACGGGGAGCTGTTTTTT. The chain uses TRBV4-2 and TRBJ2-2; 14 positions match TRBD2. Losses at the gene ends were 3 bases for V and 7 bases for J; bases not matched to a gene: 7. The CDR3 spans 17 residues. Germline CDR1 LGHNA, CDR2 YNFKEQ.

This clonotype came up a few times. The chain joins TRBV30 to TRBJ1-1; TRBD1 is a possible D gene (5 bases). The CDR3 has 12 amino acids. Per germline, CDR1 GTSNPN and CDR2 SVGIG (reference sequence). V shed 0 bases and J shed 7 bases, with 9 bases lying between them. CDR3 nucleotide sequence: TGTGCCTGGAGTGTTGGGACGGGTGAAGCTTTCTTT. It specifies CAWSVGTGEAFF.

This clonotype was seen more than once but under ten times. The chain carries TRBV4-1 and TRBJ1-1; tentative D call: TRBD1 (5 bases). Germline CDR1 is MGHRA and CDR2 is YSYEKL. V gave up 5 bases and J gave up 1 base, with 23 bases separating them. This CDR3 has 18 residues. The CDR3 coding sequence is TGCGCCAGCAGCACAGGAGTTCTGGGAACAAGGAAGAACACTGAAGCTTTCTTT. Protein: CASSTGVLGTRKNTEAFF.

The J gene is TRBJ1-2, the V gene TRBV12-5; D call uncertain. CDR3 length: 13 amino acids. V shed 7 bases and J shed 4 bases, with 13 bases lying between them. Germline CDR1 LGHNT, CDR2 FRNRAP. The CDR3 loop reads CASAIGGAYGYTF. CDR3 sequence (DNA): TGTGCTAGTGCAATTGGTGGCGCCTATGGCTACACCTTC.

This clonotype was recorded a few times. The V gene is TRBV28, the J gene TRBJ2-4, with a tentative D call TRBD1 (7 bases). This CDR3 has 14 amino acids. Trimming took off 6 bases at V and 9 bases at J, with 18 bases between the two ends. CDR1 MDHEN and CDR2 SYDVKM come from the germline V gene. CDR3 sequence (DNA): TGTGCCAGCAGCCTAGGGGGCGGGATGAGCATTCAGTACTTC. It translates to CASSLGGGMSIQYF.

This clonotype was detected once. This rearrangement joins TRBV29-1 to TRBJ2-7, with TRBD1 identical over 11 bases. The CDR3 is 13 residues long. Germline V gene data show CDR1 as SQVTM and CDR2 as ANQGSEA. The V and J ends lost 6 bases and 6 bases, in that order; junction bases with no gene match: 7. The CDR3 reads CSVLDRGRSEQYF. CDR3 DNA sequence: TGCAGCGTCTTGGACAGGGGGCGTAGCGAGCAGTACTTC.

A few counts support this clonotype. This chain joins TRBV20-1 and TRBJ2-3, with D unresolved. CDR3 length equals 15 residues. V lost 6 bases and J lost 1, with 17 bases in between. The germline V gene encodes CDR1 DFQATT and CDR2 SNEGSKA (reference sequence). The DNA for the CDR3 is TGCAGTGCAAGTATCGTAGGGATGGGCACAGATACGCAGTATTTT. Protein: CSASIVGMGTDTQYF.

The V gene is TRBV19, the J gene TRBJ2-2; D may match TRBD1 or TRBD2 (5 bases each). Germline V lookup: CDR1 LNHDA, CDR2 SQIVND (reference sequence). The length of the CDR3 is 14 residues. Deletions cut 7 bases from V and 7 bases from J, with 16 bases between. CDR3 nucleotides: TGTGCCAGTATTTACTCCCGTGGGGGCGGGGAGCTGTTTTTT. Its protein is CASIYSRGGGELFF.

The chain uses TRBV6-6 and TRBJ1-1; tentative D call: TRBD1 (6 bases). The CDR3 is 13 residues long. V was shortened by 5 bases and J by 5 bases, with 12 bases between the two germline ends. Per germline, CDR1 MNHNY and CDR2 SVGAGI (reference sequence). CDR3 in DNA: TGTGCCAGCAGTAGGGGGATGGTAACTGAAGCTTTCTTT. Protein sequence: CASSRGMVTEAFF.

V is TRBV20-1 and J is TRBJ1-1; no reliable D call. This CDR3 region has 15 residues. CDR1 is DFQATT, CDR2 SNEGSKA, per germline (reference sequence). Trimming pared 0 bases from V and 6 bases from J, leaving 17 bases between. CDR3 DNA sequence: TGCAGTGCTAGAGATTTAGGGCGGGCGGGGTCTGAAGCTTTCTTT. Residues: CSARDLGRAGSEAFF.

J is TRBJ1-5 and V is TRBV28; 8 bases align to TRBD1. CDR1 and CDR2 from the germline V gene are MDHEN and SYDVKM. The junction had 4 bases not matched to a gene; V was cut back by 4 bases and J by 2 bases. The CDR3 length is 15 residues. CDR3 loop: CASSSGQDGNQPQHF. The CDR3 DNA is TGTGCCAGCAGTTCGGGACAGGATGGCAATCAGCCCCAGCATTTT.

CDR3 bases: TGTGCCAGCAGCCGTGGCCTAGCGGGAGGCCCCGAGCAGTACTTC. This sequence encodes CASSRGLAGGPEQYF. The V call is TRBV6-5, the J call TRBJ2-7, with 11 bases aligning to TRBD2. Germline V gives CDR1 MNHEY, CDR2 SVGAGI. V lost 6 bases, J lost 6 bases, and 10 bases stayed unmatched. CDR3 length equals 15 residues.

This clonotype was seen a handful of times. This chain connects TRBV6-2 or TRBV6-3 to TRBJ2-1; D remains ambiguous. The germline V and J ends were trimmed by 8 bases and 1 base, with 9 bases remaining between them. The CDR3 totals 13 residues. The germline V gene encodes CDR1 MNHEY and CDR2 SVGEGT. The CDR3 nucleotides read TGTGCCAGCGAGCGTAATTCCTACAATGAGCAGTTCTTC. Translation: CASERNSYNEQFF.

This clonotype was observed a few times. This sequence joins TRBV4-2 and TRBJ1-5; maybe TRBD1 (6 bases). The V gene's germline CDR1 is LGHNA and CDR2 YNFKEQ. The CDR3 runs 13 residues. Trimming took 4 bases from V and 6 from J, leaving 10 bases between them. CDR3 loop: CASSPQGSQPQHF. The CDR3 coding sequence is TGTGCCAGCAGCCCACAGGGAAGTCAGCCCCAGCATTTT.